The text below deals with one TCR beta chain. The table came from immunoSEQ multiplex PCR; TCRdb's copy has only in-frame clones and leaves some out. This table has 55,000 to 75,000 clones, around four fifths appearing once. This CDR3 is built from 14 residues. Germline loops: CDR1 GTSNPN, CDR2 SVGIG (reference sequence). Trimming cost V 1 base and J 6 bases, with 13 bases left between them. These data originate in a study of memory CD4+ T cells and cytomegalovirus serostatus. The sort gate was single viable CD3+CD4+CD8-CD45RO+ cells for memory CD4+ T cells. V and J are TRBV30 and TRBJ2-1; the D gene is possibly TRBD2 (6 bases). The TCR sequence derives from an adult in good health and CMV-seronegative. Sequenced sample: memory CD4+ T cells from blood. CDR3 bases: TGTGCCTGGAGTGGACCGGGACTTCTCAATGAGCAGTTCTTC. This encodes CAWSGPGLLNEQFF.